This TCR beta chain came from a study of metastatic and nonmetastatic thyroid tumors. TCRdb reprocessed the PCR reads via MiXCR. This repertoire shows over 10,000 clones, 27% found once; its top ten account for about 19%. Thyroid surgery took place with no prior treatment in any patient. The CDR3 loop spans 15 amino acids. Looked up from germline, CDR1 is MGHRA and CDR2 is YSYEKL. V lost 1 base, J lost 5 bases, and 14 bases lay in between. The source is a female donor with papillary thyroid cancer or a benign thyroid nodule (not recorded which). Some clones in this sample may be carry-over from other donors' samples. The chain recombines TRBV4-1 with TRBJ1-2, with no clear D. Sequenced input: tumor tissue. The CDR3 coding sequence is TGCGCCAGCAGCCAAGCGCAACAGCCTACGTATGGCTACACCTTC. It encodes CASSQAQQPTYGYTF.